This T cell receptor beta chain was captured in a study of T-cell memory formation after mild COVID-19. Study background: Clustering of TCRs was largely donor specific.

V dropped 6 bases and J dropped 8; count of bases not matched to a gene: 13. The length of the CDR3 is 16 residues. Germline loops: CDR1 MNHEY, CDR2 SVGEGT. The study, taken as a whole, reports: Day 37-peaking second-wave clones had unconfirmed SARS-CoV-2 specificity.

MiXCR, run by TCRdb on the 5' RACE reads, gives a single entry per CDR3 protein. The sample yields roughly 450,000 distinct CDR3 sequences, around a sixth seen once. This clonotype was counted a few times. The antigen is undetermined. This sequence originates from an adult woman who had mild COVID-19 (a few samples of this study predate the infection). Cell type and time point are not known. The V and J genes are TRBV6-2 or TRBV6-3 and TRBJ2-2, with TRBD1 matching over 9 bases. The specimen sequenced was PBMCs or a T cell subset sorted from them (not recorded which). CDR3 loop: CASRSDRGGIGGELFF. Here the CDR3 DNA reads TGTGCCAGCAGATCGGACAGGGGTGGAATCGGAGGGGAGCTGTTTTTT.